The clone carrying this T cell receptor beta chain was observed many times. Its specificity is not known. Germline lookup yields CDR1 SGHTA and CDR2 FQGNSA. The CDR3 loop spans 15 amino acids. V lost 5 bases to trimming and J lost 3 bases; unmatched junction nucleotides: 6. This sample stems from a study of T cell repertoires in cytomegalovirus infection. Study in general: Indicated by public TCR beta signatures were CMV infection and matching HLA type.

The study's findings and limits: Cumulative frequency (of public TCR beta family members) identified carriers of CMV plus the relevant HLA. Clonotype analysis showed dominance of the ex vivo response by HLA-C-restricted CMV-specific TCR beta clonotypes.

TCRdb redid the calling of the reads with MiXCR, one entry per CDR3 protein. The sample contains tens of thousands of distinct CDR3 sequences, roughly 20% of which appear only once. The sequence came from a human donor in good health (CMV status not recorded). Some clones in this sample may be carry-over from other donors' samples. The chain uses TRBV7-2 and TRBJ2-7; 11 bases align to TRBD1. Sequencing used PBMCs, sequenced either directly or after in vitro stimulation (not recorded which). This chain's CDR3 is CASSPGTGGDYEQYF. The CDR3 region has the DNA TGTGCCAGCAGCCCTGGGACAGGGGGGGACTACGAGCAGTACTTC.